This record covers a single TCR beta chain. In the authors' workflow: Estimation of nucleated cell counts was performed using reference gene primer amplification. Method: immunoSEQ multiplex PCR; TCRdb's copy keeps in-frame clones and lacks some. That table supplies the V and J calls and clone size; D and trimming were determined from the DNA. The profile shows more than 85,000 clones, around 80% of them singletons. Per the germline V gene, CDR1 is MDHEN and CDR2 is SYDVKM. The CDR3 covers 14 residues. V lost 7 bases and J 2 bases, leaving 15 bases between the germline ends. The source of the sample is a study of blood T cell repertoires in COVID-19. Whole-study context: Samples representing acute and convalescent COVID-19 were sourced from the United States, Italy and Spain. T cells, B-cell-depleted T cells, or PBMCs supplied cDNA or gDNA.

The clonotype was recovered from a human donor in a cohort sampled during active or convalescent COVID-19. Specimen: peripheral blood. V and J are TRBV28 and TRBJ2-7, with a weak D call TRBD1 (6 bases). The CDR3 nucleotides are TGTGCCAGCACCTATGGGGGCAGGGCCTACGAGCAGTACTTC. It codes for CASTYGGRAYEQYF.